The 20 T cell receptor beta chains in this list originate from one sample, sequenced in a study of OX40 agonist ivuxolimab in advanced cancers. Data came from immunoSEQ multiplex PCR; TCRdb stores just in-frame clones and leaves some out. This table holds some 99,000 clones, about 80% found once. The starting material was CD4+ or CD8+ T cells sorted from blood, obtained in a trial of the OX40 agonist ivuxolimab. The receptor source for this set is an adult with an advanced solid tumor such as melanoma, head and neck, liver or kidney cancer.

This chain uses TRBV9 with TRBJ1-1; the D is unclear. Per the germline V gene, CDR1 is SGDLS and CDR2 is YYNGEE. Deletions cut 2 bases from V and 1 base from J, with 9 bases between. The CDR3 consists of 14 residues. The CDR3 spells CASSVGQKNTEAFF. CDR3 DNA: TGTGCCAGCAGCGTCGGCCAGAAGAACACTGAAGCTTTCTTT. The variable domain in full, with the rest retrieved from reference TRBV9 and TRBJ1-1, is DSGVTQTPKHLITATGQRVTLRCSPRSGDLSVYWYQQSLDQGLQFLIQYYNGEERAKGNILERFSAQQFPDLHSELNLSSLELGDSALYFCASSVGQKNTEAFFGQGTRLTVV.

The V gene is TRBV4-3, the J gene TRBJ2-7; 9 bases line up with TRBD1. J was trimmed by 0 bases and V by 4 bases; bases with no gene match: 1. CDR1 LGHNA and CDR2 YSLEER come from the germline V gene. This CDR3 region has 14 residues. The CDR3 spells CASSRDRVSYEQYF. CDR3 bases: TGCGCCAGCAGCCGGGACAGGGTCTCCTACGAGCAGTACTTC.

This clone was observed a handful of times. The chain is built from TRBV5-1 and TRBJ2-1; the D is unclear. Germline CDR1 reads SGHRS; CDR2 reads YFSETQ. The CDR3 loop spans 15 amino acids. Deletions cut 4 bases from V and 0 bases from J, with 11 bases between. The CDR3 DNA follows: TGCGCCAGCAGCCCTACGATGAGCTCCTACAATGAGCAGTTCTTC. This encodes CASSPTMSSYNEQFF.

J is TRBJ2-3 and V is TRBV6-6; 8 bases line up with TRBD2. Germline trimming cut 5 bases from V and 4 bases from J; bases unmatched to any gene: 8. The CDR3 spans 15 residues. Germline V CDR1 and CDR2: MNHNY, SVGAGI (reference sequence). This CDR3 is CASSRTSLRADTQYF. CDR3 nucleotides: TGTGCCAGCAGTCGGACTAGCCTAAGGGCAGATACGCAGTATTTT.

This rearrangement joins TRBV11-2 to TRBJ2-3; 8 positions match TRBD2. Germline loops: CDR1 SGHAT, CDR2 FQNNGV. The CDR3 has 16 residues. Trimming removed 2 bases from V and 1 base from J; junction bases left unmatched: 5. The CDR3 is CASSLSGGPGTDTQYF. The CDR3 DNA reads as TGTGCCAGCAGCTTATCGGGGGGGCCGGGCACAGATACGCAGTATTTT.

V and J are TRBV5-8 and TRBJ2-7; a possible D gene is TRBD1 (5 bases). The CDR3 runs 13 residues. Looked up from germline, CDR1 is SGHTS and CDR2 is YDEGEE. Trimming pared 0 bases from V and 8 bases from J, leaving 12 bases between. The CDR3 protein is CASSLAGQVKQYF. DNA for the CDR3: TGTGCCAGCAGCTTGGCAGGACAAGTCAAGCAGTACTTC. Using reference TRBV5-8 and TRBJ2-7 for the parts outside the CDR3, the full variable domain is EAGVTQSPTHLIKTRGQQATLRCSPISGHTSVYWYQQALGLGLQFLLWYDEGEERNRGNFPPRFSGRQFPNYSSELNVNALELEDSALYLCASSLAGQVKQYFGPGTRLTVT.

The genes are TRBV27 and TRBJ1-5; D is unclear. The germline V and J ends were trimmed by 5 bases and 5 bases, with 10 bases remaining between them. CDR3 length: 13 residues. Germline V CDR1 and CDR2: MNHEY, SMNVEV (reference sequence). CDR3 DNA sequence: TGTGCCAGCAGTGGCAGGCCCTATCAGCCCCAGCATTTT. Translated, it gives CASSGRPYQPQHF.

This chain uses TRBV28 with TRBJ2-5, with D possibly TRBD2 on 5 matching bases. The CDR3 totals 15 residues. The germline CDR1 and CDR2 sequences are MDHEN and SYDVKM. The germline V and J ends were trimmed by 6 bases and 2 bases, with 16 bases remaining between them. This CDR3 reads CASRQRLIIQETQYF. The CDR3 DNA sequence: TGTGCCAGCAGACAGAGACTAATAATTCAAGAGACCCAGTACTTC.

The chain is built from TRBV6-6 and TRBJ2-7; D possibly corresponds to TRBD2 (6 bases). V lost 2 bases and J 5 bases, leaving 7 bases between the germline ends. The germline CDR1 and CDR2 sequences are MNHNY and SVGAGI (reference sequence). The CDR3 sequence is 12 residues long. The CDR3 sequence: CASSYRRDEQYF. The CDR3 DNA is TGTGCCAGCAGTTACAGGAGGGACGAGCAGTACTTC.

This clone has only one observation. The V gene is TRBV19, the J gene TRBJ2-3; 7 positions match TRBD1. Germline CDR1 reads LNHDA; CDR2 reads SQIVND (reference sequence). V gave up 2 bases and J gave up 0 bases; unmatched junction bases: 8. The CDR3 extends over 17 amino acids. The CDR3 DNA reads TGTGCCAGTAGTATATCCGCCGGGACAGCTAGCACAGATACGCAGTATTTT. Amino acid sequence: CASSISAGTASTDTQYF.

The CDR3 protein is CASRRQGDEKLFF. The CDR3 DNA reads as TGTGCCAGCAGGAGACAGGGTGATGAAAAACTGTTTTTT. The chain uses TRBV27 and TRBJ1-4, with 7 bases that match TRBD1. CDR3 length equals 13 residues. The junction had 4 bases not matched to a gene; V was cut back by 6 bases and J by 6 bases. CDR1 MNHEY and CDR2 SMNVEV come from the germline V gene (reference sequence).

The chain recombines TRBV28 with TRBJ1-6; D remains unclear. Germline CDR1 and CDR2: MDHEN and SYDVKM. This CDR3 is built from 14 residues. The germline V and J ends were trimmed by 4 bases and 7 bases, with 11 bases remaining between them. CDR3 sequence: CASSYRQANSPLHF. The CDR3 region has the DNA TGTGCCAGCAGTTATAGGCAGGCCAATTCACCCCTCCACTTT.

The chain is built from TRBV5-5 and TRBJ1-1; 8 positions match TRBD1. The CDR3 consists of 16 residues. The ends lost 1 base at V and 1 base at J; junction bases unmatched: 6. Per germline, CDR1 SGHKS and CDR2 YYEKEE (reference sequence). The CDR3 protein is CASSLSGDRRNTEAFF. Written as DNA, the CDR3 is TGTGCCAGCAGCTTGTCGGGGGACAGGCGGAACACTGAAGCTTTCTTT.

V usage is TRBV7-2 and J usage is TRBJ2-7, with no clear D. This CDR3 has 12 amino acids. CDR1 is SGHTA and CDR2 is FQGNSA in the germline V gene. With 4 bases removed from V and 5 bases from J, the gap between germline ends came to 9 bases. CDR3 in DNA: TGTGCCAGCAGCTCGCCCCCCAACGAGCAGTACTTC. It is translated as CASSSPPNEQYF.

The rearrangement uses TRBV6-5 and TRBJ2-4, with D unclear. The CDR3 has 13 amino acids. The germline V and J ends were trimmed by 8 bases and 0 bases, with 8 bases remaining between them. Looked up from germline, CDR1 is MNHEY and CDR2 is SVGAGI. CDR3 sequence (DNA): TGTGCCAGCTCCCCGGAAGCCAAAAACATTCAGTACTTC. Amino acid sequence: CASSPEAKNIQYF.

The chain recombines TRBV11-2 with TRBJ1-2; D is possibly TRBD1 (5 bases). Deletions cut 0 bases from V and 0 bases from J, with 17 bases between. Germline CDR1 is SGHAT and CDR2 is FQNNGV. The CDR3 is made up of 18 amino acids. The CDR3 DNA reads TGTGCCAGCAGCTTAGATTTTTCGGGGACTTCTTCTAACTATGGCTACACCTTC. Its translation: CASSLDFSGTSSNYGYTF.

V gene TRBV7-3 combines with J gene TRBJ1-1; 9 nucleotides match TRBD1. Germline V CDR1 and CDR2: SGHTA, FQGTGA. The trim removed 2 bases at V and 4 bases at J, leaving 8 bases unmatched. The CDR3 is 16 residues long. In DNA, the CDR3 is TGTGCCAGCAGCTTAGGAAGTCGGACAGGGGCCACTGAAGCTTTCTTT. Encoded protein: CASSLGSRTGATEAFF. The full variable domain, rest sourced from reference TRBV7-3 and TRBJ1-1, is GAGVSQTPSNKVTEKGKYVELRCDPISGHTALYWYRQSLGQGPEFLIYFQGTGAADDSGLPNDRFFAVRPEGSVSTLKIQRTERGDSAVYLCASSLGSRTGATEAFFGQGTRLTVV.

The V and J genes are TRBV4-2 and TRBJ2-7; 8 bases agree with TRBD2. Germline-derived CDR1 and CDR2 are LGHNA and YNFKEQ. Trimming removed 5 bases from V and 6 bases from J; junction bases left unmatched: 9. CDR3 size: 14 residues. The CDR3 reads CASSYRSGSPEQYF. The CDR3 nucleotides read TGTGCCAGCAGCTACAGGAGCGGGAGCCCCGAGCAGTACTTC.

This clone was counted only a few times. This chain uses TRBV4-3 with TRBJ2-3; tentative D call: TRBD2 (6 bases). Germline V gene sequence: CDR1 LGHNA, CDR2 YSLEER. The CDR3 spans 16 residues. Trimming removed 1 base at V and 2 bases at J, with 13 bases between. The CDR3 DNA reads TGCGCCAGCAGCCAAGTGGTAGGACTACCCACAGATACGCAGTATTTT. It encodes CASSQVVGLPTDTQYF.

In this sample, this clone turned up a few times. In DNA form, the CDR3 reads TGTGCCAGCAGCACTACTTCTAACACTGAAGCTTTCTTT. Residues: CASSTTSNTEAFF. This chain uses TRBV7-9 with TRBJ1-1; no clear D. V lost 5 bases and J lost 2, with 9 bases in between. The CDR3 has 13 residues. Germline V gene data show CDR1 as SEHNR and CDR2 as FQNEAQ (reference sequence).